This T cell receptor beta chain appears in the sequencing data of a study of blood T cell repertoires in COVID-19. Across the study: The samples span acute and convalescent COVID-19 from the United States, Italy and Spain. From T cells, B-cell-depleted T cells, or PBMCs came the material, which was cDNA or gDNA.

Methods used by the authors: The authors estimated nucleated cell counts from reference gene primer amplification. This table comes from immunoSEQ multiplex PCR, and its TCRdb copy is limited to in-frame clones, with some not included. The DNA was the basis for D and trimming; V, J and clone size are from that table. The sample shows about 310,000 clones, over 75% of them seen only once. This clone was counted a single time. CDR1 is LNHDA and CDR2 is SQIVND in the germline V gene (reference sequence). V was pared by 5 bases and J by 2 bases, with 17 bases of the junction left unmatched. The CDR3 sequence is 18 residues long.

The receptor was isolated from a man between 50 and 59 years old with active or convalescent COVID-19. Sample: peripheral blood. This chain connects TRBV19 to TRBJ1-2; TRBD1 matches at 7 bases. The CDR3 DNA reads TGTGCCAGTAGTCCAATAGGGACAGCCGGGATCGTGAACTATGGCTACACCTTC. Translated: CASSPIGTAGIVNYGYTF.